These 4 T cell receptor beta chains came from one sample sequenced in a study of PD-L1 blockade in urothelial cancer. The time point is: pretreatment peripheral blood. Method: immunoSEQ multiplex PCR; TCRdb's copy keeps in-frame clones and lacks some. The sample includes 100,000 to 150,000 clones, about four fifths of them seen just once. Material: PBMCs, obtained around atezolizumab (anti-PD-L1) treatment. The receptors were sampled from a man between 50 and 59 years old with urothelial cancer.

This clone appeared once. The chain is built from TRBV27 and TRBJ2-1, with 8 positions matching TRBD1. J lost 8 bases, V lost 6 bases, and 9 bases had no gene match. Germline loops: CDR1 MNHEY, CDR2 SMNVEV (reference sequence). The CDR3 spans 14 residues. CDR3 sequence: CASRPGQVLDEQFF. Here the CDR3 DNA reads TGTGCCAGCAGGCCGGGACAGGTTCTCGATGAGCAGTTCTTC.

This clone appeared a single time. The chain combines TRBV15 with TRBJ2-3, with a tentative D call TRBD2 (5 bases). There are 15 residues in the CDR3. CDR1 is LNHNV and CDR2 is YYDKDF in the germline V gene (reference sequence). V gave up 0 bases and J gave up 5 bases, with 12 bases separating them. The CDR3 here is CATSRDAGREDTQYF. The CDR3 bases are TGTGCCACCAGCAGAGATGCGGGCCGAGAAGATACGCAGTATTTT.

The chain recombines TRBV19 with TRBJ2-3; D is unresolved. V was clipped by 7 bases and J by 0 bases, with 11 bases between them. Germline V lookup: CDR1 LNHDA, CDR2 SQIVND (reference sequence). The CDR3 runs to 14 residues. CDR3 in DNA: TGTGCCAGTAAGAGTCCAGGTAGCACAGATACGCAGTATTTT. Amino acid sequence: CASKSPGSTDTQYF. The variable domain in full, with the rest retrieved from reference TRBV19 and TRBJ2-3, is DGGITQSPKYLFRKEGQNVTLSCEQNLNHDAMYWYRQDPGQGLRLIYYSQIVNDFQKGDIAEGYSVSREKKESFPLTVTSAQKNPTAFYLCASKSPGSTDTQYFGPGTRLTVL.

This clone was observed a single time. V is TRBV6-1 and J is TRBJ1-4; D ambiguous. The CDR3 runs to 15 residues. The V end was cut by 5 bases, the J end by 0 bases, with 10 bases between. The germline V gene encodes CDR1 MNHNS and CDR2 SASEGT. CDR3 in amino acids: CASSSYRSTNEKLFF. CDR3 nucleotides: TGTGCCAGCAGTTCCTACAGATCAACTAATGAAAAACTGTTTTTT.